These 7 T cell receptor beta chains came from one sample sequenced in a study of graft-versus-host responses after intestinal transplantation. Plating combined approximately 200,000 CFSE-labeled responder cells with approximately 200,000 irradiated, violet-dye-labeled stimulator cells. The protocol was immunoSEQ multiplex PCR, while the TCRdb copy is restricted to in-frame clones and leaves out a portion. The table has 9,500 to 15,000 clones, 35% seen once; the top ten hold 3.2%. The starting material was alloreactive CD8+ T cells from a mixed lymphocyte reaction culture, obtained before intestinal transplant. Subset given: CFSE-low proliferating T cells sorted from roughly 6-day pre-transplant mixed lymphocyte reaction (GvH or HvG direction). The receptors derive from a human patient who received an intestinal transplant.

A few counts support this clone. The DNA of the CDR3 is TGTGCCAGCAGTTTGGGGCTATCGGGGGAGACCCAGTACTTC. It translates to CASSLGLSGETQYF. V usage is TRBV28 and J usage is TRBJ2-5; D possibly uses TRBD1 or TRBD2 (5 bases each). V was clipped by 3 bases and J by 5 bases, with 13 bases between them. This CDR3 has 14 amino acids. Germline V lookup: CDR1 MDHEN, CDR2 SYDVKM.

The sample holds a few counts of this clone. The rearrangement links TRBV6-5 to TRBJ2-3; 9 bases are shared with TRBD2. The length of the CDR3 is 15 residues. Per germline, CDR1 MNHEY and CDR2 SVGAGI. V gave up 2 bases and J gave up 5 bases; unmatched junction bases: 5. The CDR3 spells CASSYVASGVDTQYF. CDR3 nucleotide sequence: TGTGCCAGCAGTTACGTGGCTAGCGGGGTAGATACGCAGTATTTT.

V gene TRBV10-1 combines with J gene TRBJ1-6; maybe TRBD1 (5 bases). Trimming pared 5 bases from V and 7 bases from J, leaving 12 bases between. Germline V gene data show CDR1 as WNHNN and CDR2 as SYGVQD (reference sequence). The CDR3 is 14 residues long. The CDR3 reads CASSQGNRNSPLHF. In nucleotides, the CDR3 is TGCGCCAGCAGTCAGGGAAATAGGAATTCACCCCTCCACTTT.

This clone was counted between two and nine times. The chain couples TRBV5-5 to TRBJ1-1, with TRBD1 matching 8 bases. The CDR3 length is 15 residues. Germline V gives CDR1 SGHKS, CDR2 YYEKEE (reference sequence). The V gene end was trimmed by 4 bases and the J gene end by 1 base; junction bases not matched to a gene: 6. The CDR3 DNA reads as TGTGCCAGCAGCCGCAGGGGGCGTGGGAACACTGAAGCTTTCTTT. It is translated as CASSRRGRGNTEAFF.

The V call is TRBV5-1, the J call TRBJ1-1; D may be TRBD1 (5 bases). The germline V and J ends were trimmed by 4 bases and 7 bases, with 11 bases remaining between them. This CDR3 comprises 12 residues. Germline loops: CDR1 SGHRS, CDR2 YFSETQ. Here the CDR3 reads CASSLSGVEAFF. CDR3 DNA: TGCGCCAGCAGCCTGTCGGGGGTTGAAGCTTTCTTT.

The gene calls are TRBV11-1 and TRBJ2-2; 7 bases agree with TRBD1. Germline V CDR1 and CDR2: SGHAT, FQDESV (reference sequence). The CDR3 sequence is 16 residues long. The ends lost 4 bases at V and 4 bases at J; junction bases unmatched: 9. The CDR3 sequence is CASSSPEGAGTGELFF. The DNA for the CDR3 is TGTGCCAGCAGCTCCCCTGAGGGGGCGGGCACCGGGGAGCTGTTTTTT. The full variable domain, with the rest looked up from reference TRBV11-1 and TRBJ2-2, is EAEVAQSPRYKITEKSQAVAFWCDPISGHATLYWYRQILGQGPELLVQFQDESVVDDSQLPKDRFSAERLKGVDSTLKIQPAELGDSAMYLCASSSPEGAGTGELFFGEGSRLTVL.

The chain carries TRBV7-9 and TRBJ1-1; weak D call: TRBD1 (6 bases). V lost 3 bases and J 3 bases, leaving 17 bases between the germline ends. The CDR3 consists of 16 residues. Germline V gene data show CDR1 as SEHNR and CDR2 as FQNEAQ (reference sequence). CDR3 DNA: TGTGCCAGCAGCTTTCCAAAAGGGAAGGGGGACACTGAAGCTTTCTTT. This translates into CASSFPKGKGDTEAFF.